Listed below are T cell receptor beta chains from one sample, sequenced in a study of T cells in Graves' hyperthyroidism and ophthalmopathy. TCRdb re-called the multiplex PCR reads through MiXCR, storing one row per CDR3 protein. The profile shows around 210,000 distinct CDR3 sequences, about 15% of them singletons. Material for sequencing was blood. The receptors were sampled from a woman in her fifties or sixties with Graves' hyperthyroidism. The CDR3 runs from the conserved cysteine through the conserved F or W. The D gene is left open where the match is weak. Expanded clones get a size class; other rows say once, few or many, or leave the size out.

cdr3_aa,cdr3_nt,clone_size,j_call,d_call,v_call
CASSVDTGNYGYTF,TGTGCCAGCAGCGTAGATACAGGCAACTATGGCTACACCTTC,many,TRBJ1-2,-,TRBV9
CASIRTMGPAYEQYF,TGTGCCAGCATCCGTACCATGGGGCCGGCCTACGAGCAGTACTTC,-,TRBJ2-7,-,TRBV2
CSVLLGLARTGELFF,TGCAGCGTCCTACTAGGACTAGCGAGAACCGGGGAGCTGTTTTTT,-,TRBJ2-2,TRBD2,TRBV29-1
CASSTGAGATGELFF,TGTGCCAGCAGTACGGGAGCGGGGGCCACCGGGGAGCTGTTTTTT,-,TRBJ2-2,TRBD2,TRBV6-1
CASSPKRGTNEQFF,TGTGCCAGCTCACCCAAACGGGGGACGAATGAGCAGTTCTTC,-,TRBJ2-1,-,TRBV18
CSARVGVSNQPQHF,TGCAGTGCTAGGGTGGGGGTGAGCAATCAGCCCCAGCATTTT,few,TRBJ1-5,-,TRBV20-1
CASSLAEAYGYTF,TGTGCCAGCAGCTTGGCAGAAGCATATGGCTACACCTTC,-,TRBJ1-2,-,TRBV7-9
CSAPPRTGFNEQFF,TGCAGTGCTCCCCCCCGGACAGGGTTCAATGAGCAGTTCTTC,many,TRBJ2-1,TRBD1,TRBV20-1
CASSYLGPRSYEQYF,TGTGCCAGCAGTTACCTCGGGCCGCGATCCTACGAGCAGTACTTC,many,TRBJ2-7,-,TRBV6-5
CSAGMPTLIEAALAEQYF,TGCAGTGCTGGTATGCCGACACTGATTGAGGCGGCGTTAGCCGAGCAGTACTTC,few,TRBJ2-7,-,TRBV20-1
CASTPGPQDQPQHF,TGTGCCAGCACCCCGGGACCCCAGGATCAGCCCCAGCATTTT,many,TRBJ1-5,-,TRBV2
CASSIGSGYYGYTF,TGTGCCAGTAGTATCGGGTCAGGGTACTATGGCTACACCTTC,many,TRBJ1-2,-,TRBV19
CASSPTRVEPEQFF,TGTGCCAGCAGCCCCACCCGAGTTGAACCTGAGCAGTTCTTC,many,TRBJ2-1,-,TRBV11-2
CASRRQGGSYEQYF,TGCGCCAGCAGACGACAGGGTGGGAGCTACGAGCAGTACTTC,few,TRBJ2-7,TRBD1,TRBV10-2
CASSEETSNTGELFF,TGTGCCAGCAGTGAAGAGACCTCGAACACCGGGGAGCTGTTTTTT,few,TRBJ2-2,-,TRBV2
CATSDPGDGTQYF,TGTGCCACCAGTGACCCCGGAGACGGTACGCAGTATTTT,many,TRBJ2-3,-,TRBV24-1
CSARSGGASTGELFF,TGCAGTGCTAGGAGCGGGGGCGCGAGCACCGGGGAGCTGTTTTTT,few,TRBJ2-2,TRBD2,TRBV20-1
CASSQRGLYYGYTF,TGTGCCAGCAGCCAAAGGGGCCTTTACTATGGCTACACCTTC,many,TRBJ1-2,-,TRBV6-1
CASSLAGTGWSDEQFF,TGTGCCAGCAGCTTGGCCGGGACAGGGTGGTCGGATGAGCAGTTCTTC,-,TRBJ2-1,TRBD1,TRBV5-8
CASSLGGSNYGYTF,TGCGCCAGCAGCTTGGGGGGGTCTAACTATGGCTACACCTTC,few,TRBJ1-2,-,TRBV5-1
CASTPGPAAYEQYF,TGTGCCAGCACCCCTGGCCCGGCTGCCTACGAGCAGTACTTC,-,TRBJ2-7,-,TRBV2
CAWSEAGPPSYEQYF,TGTGCCTGGAGTGAGGCGGGGCCGCCTTCCTACGAGCAGTACTTC,many,TRBJ2-7,-,TRBV30
CASRTGAPIYEQYF,TGTGCCAGCAGGACAGGGGCTCCCATTTACGAGCAGTACTTC,-,TRBJ2-7,TRBD1,TRBV6-2/TRBV6-3
CASSVLPLAGVQETQYF,TGTGCCAGCAGCGTATTGCCCCTAGCGGGAGTACAAGAGACCCAGTACTTC,many,TRBJ2-5,TRBD2,TRBV9
CASGSRQGISTDTQYF,TGTGCCAGCGGATCCCGGCAGGGCATAAGCACAGATACGCAGTATTTT,many,TRBJ2-3,-,TRBV27
CASSLSQGADTGELFF,TGTGCCAGTAGCCTAAGTCAGGGGGCGGACACCGGGGAGCTGTTTTTT,many,TRBJ2-2,TRBD1,TRBV19
CASSPEGGGGRLSYEQYF,TGTGCCAGCAGCCCCGAGGGGGGGGGCGGGAGGCTCTCCTACGAGCAGTACTTC,-,TRBJ2-7,TRBD2,TRBV7-9
CATSRDRGFTGELFF,TGTGCCACCAGCAGGGACAGGGGGTTCACCGGGGAGCTGTTTTTT,many,TRBJ2-2,TRBD1,TRBV15
CSGSSGPLSEQYF,TGCAGCGGATCTAGCGGCCCATTATCCGAGCAGTACTTC,-,TRBJ2-7,TRBD2,TRBV29-1
CASTQADSDTDTQYF,TGTGCCAGCACCCAGGCGGACAGCGACACAGATACGCAGTATTTT,-,TRBJ2-3,-,TRBV12-3/TRBV12-4
CASSPQAGSYEQYF,TGCGCCAGCAGCCCTCAGGCGGGGAGCTACGAGCAGTACTTC,-,TRBJ2-7,-,TRBV5-1
CASNLRGQGADTQYF,TGTGCCAGCAACTTACGAGGACAGGGGGCAGATACGCAGTATTTT,-,TRBJ2-3,TRBD1,TRBV7-9
CASSGGGTGVNEQFF,TGCGCCAGCAGCGGGGGTGGGACGGGGGTCAATGAGCAGTTCTTC,many,TRBJ2-1,-,TRBV5-1